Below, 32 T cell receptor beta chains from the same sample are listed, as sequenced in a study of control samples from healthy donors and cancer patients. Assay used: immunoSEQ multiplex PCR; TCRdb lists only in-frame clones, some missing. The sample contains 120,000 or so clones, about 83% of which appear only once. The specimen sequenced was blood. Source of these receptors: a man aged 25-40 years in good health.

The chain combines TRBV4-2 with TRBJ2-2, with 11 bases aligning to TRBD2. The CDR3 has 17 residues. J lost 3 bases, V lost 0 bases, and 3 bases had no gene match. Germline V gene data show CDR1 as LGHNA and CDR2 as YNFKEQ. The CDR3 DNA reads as TGTGCCAGCAGCCAAGATAGCGGGGGGGCCTACACCGGGGAGCTGTTTTTT. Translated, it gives CASSQDSGGAYTGELFF.

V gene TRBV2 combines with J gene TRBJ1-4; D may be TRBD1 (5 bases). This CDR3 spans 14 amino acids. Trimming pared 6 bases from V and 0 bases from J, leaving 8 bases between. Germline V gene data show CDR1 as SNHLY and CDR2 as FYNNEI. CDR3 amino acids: CASRTVSTNEKLFF. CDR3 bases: TGTGCCAGCAGGACAGTTTCAACTAATGAAAAACTGTTTTTT.

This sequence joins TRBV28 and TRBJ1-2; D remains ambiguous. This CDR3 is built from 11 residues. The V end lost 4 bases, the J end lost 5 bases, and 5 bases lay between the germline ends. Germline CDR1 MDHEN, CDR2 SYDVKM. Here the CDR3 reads CASSSSYGYTF. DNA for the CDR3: TGTGCCAGCAGTTCGTCTTATGGCTACACCTTC.

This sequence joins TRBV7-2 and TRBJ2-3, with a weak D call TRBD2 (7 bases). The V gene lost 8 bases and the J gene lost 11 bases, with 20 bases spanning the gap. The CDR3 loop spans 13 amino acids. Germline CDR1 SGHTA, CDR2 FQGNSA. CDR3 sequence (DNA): TGTGCCAGCCGGTCTGCGGCGGGGGCGGAGCAGTATTTT. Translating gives CASRSAAGAEQYF.

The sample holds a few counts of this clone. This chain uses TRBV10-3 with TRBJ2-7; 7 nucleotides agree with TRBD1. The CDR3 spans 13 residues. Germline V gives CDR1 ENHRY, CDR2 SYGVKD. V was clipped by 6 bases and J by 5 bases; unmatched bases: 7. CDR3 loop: CAIRDTGAHEQYF. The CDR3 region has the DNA TGTGCCATCAGGGATACAGGGGCCCACGAGCAGTACTTC.

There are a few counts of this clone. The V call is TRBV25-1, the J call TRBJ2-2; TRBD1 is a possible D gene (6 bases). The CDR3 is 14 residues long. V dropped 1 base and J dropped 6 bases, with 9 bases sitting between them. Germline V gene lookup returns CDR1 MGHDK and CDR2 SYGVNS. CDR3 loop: CASSEFGGAGELFF. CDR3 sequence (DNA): TGTGCCAGCAGTGAATTTGGGGGCGCCGGGGAGCTGTTTTTT.

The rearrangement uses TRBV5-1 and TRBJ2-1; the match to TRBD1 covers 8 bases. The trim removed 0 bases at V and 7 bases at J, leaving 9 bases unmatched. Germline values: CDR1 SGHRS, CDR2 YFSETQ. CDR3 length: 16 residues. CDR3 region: CASSLVWTGKSNEQFF. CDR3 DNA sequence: TGCGCCAGCAGCTTGGTTTGGACAGGGAAATCAAATGAGCAGTTCTTC.

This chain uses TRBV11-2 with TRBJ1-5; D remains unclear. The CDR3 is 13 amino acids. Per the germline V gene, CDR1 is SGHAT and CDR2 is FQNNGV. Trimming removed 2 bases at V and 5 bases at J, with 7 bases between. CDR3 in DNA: TGTGCCAGCAGCTTATCAGAGGATCAGCCCCAGCATTTT. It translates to CASSLSEDQPQHF.

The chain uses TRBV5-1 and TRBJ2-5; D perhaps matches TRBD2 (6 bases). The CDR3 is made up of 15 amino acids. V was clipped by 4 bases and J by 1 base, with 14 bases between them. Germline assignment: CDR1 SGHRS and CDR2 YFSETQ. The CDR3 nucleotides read TGCGCCAGCAGCCCAGGCGGGGCTCTCCAAGAGACCCAGTACTTC. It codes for CASSPGGALQETQYF.

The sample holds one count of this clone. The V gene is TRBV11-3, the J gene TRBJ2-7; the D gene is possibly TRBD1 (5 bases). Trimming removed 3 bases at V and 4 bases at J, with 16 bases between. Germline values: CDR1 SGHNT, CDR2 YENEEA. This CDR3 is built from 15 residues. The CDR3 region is CASSFSGLRNYEQYF. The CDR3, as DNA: TGTGCCAGCAGCTTCTCAGGGTTAAGAAATTACGAGCAGTACTTC.

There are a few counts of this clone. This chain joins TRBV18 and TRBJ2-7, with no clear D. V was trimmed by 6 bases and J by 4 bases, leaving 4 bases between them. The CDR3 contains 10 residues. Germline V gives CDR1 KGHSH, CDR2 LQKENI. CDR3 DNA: TGTGCCAGCTCGATGTACGAGCAGTACGTC. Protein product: CASSMYEQYV.

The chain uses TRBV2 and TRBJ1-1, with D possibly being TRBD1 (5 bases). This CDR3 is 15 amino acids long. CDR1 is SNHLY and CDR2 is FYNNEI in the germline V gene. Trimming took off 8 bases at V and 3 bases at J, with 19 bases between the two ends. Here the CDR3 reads CASSPRRGTYTEAFF. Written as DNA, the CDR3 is TGTGCCAGCTCCCCGCGACGGGGGACCTACACTGAAGCTTTCTTT.

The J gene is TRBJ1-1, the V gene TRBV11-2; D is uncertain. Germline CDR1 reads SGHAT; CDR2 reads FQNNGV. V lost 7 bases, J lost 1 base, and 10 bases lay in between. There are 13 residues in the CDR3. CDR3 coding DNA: TGTGCCAGCATGGAACAACCGAACACTGAAGCTTTCTTT. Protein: CASMEQPNTEAFF.

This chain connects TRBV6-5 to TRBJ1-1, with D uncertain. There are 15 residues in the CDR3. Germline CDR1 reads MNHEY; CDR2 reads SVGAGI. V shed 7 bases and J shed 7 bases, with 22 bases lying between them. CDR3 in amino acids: CASTFSRGSDGEAFF. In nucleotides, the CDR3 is TGTGCCAGCACTTTCTCCCGAGGAAGTGACGGTGAAGCTTTCTTT.

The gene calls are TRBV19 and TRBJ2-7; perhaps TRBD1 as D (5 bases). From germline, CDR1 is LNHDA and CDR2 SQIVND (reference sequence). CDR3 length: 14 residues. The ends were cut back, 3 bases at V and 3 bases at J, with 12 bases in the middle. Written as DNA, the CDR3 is TGTGCCAGTAGTATTCTGCCAGGGATCTACGAGCAGTACTTC. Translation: CASSILPGIYEQYF. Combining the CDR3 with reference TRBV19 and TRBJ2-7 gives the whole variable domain DGGITQSPKYLFRKEGQNVTLSCEQNLNHDAMYWYRQDPGQGLRLIYYSQIVNDFQKGDIAEGYSVSREKKESFPLTVTSAQKNPTAFYLCASSILPGIYEQYFGPGTRLTVT.

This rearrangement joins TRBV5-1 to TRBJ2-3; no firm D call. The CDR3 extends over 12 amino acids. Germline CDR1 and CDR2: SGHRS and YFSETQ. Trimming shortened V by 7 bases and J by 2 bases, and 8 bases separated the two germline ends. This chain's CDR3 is CASASFTDTQYF. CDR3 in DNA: TGCGCCAGCGCTTCTTTCACAGATACGCAGTATTTT.

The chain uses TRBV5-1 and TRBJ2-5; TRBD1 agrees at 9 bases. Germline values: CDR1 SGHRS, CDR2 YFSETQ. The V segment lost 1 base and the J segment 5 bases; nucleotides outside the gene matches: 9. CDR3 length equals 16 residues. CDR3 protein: CASSLHGTGRRETQYF. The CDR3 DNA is TGCGCCAGCAGCTTGCACGGGACAGGGCGGAGGGAGACCCAGTACTTC.

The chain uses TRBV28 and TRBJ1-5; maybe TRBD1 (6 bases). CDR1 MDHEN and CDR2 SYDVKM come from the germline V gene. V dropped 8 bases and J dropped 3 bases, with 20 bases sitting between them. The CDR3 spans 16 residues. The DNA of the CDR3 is TGTGCCAGCCTGGGACACTTTCCGGACCCCAATCAGCCCCAGCATTTT. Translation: CASLGHFPDPNQPQHF.

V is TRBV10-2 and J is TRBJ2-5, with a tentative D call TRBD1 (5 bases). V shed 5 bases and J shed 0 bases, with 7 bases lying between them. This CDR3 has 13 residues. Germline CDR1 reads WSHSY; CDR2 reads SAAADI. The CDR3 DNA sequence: TGCGCCAGCAGTCCAGGGTACCAAGAGACCCAGTACTTC. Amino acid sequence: CASSPGYQETQYF.

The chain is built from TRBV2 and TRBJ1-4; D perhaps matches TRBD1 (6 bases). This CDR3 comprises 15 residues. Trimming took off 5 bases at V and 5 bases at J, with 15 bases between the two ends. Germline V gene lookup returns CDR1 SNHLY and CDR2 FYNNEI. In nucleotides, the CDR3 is TGTGCCAGCAGTTCCCGCAGGGGAGCGAATGAAAAACTGTTTTTT. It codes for CASSSRRGANEKLFF.

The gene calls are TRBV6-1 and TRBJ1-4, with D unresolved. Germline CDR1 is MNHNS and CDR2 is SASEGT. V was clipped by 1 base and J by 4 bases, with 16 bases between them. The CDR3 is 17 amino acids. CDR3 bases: TGTGCCAGCAGTGAAGTACCCTCGGGGTCACTTAATGAAAAACTGTTTTTT. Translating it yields CASSEVPSGSLNEKLFF.

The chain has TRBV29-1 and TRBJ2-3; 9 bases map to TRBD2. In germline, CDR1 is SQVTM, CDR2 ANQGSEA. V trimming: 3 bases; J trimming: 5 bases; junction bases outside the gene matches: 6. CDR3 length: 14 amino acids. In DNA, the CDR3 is TGCAGCGTTGATTCTAGCGGGGCGATAGATACGCAGTATTTT. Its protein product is CSVDSSGAIDTQYF.

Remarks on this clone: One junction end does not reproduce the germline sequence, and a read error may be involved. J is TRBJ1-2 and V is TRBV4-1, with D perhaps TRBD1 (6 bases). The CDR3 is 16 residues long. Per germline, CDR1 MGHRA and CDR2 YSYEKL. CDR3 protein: CASCHGRGVQGEGYTF. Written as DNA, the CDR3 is TGCGCCAGCTGCCATGGGAGGGGGGTACAGGGTGAAGGCTACACCTTC.

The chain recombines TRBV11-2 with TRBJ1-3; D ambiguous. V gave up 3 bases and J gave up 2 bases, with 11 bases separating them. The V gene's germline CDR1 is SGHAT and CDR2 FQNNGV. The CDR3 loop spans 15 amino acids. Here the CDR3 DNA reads TGTGCCAGCAGCTTTAGATCTTCTCCTGGAAACACCATATATTTT. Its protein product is CASSFRSSPGNTIYF. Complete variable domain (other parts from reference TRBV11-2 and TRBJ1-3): EAGVAQSPRYKIIEKRQSVAFWCNPISGHATLYWYQQILGQGPKLLIQFQNNGVVDDSQLPKDRFSAERLKGVDSTLKIQPAKLEDSAVYLCASSFRSSPGNTIYFGEGSWLTVV.

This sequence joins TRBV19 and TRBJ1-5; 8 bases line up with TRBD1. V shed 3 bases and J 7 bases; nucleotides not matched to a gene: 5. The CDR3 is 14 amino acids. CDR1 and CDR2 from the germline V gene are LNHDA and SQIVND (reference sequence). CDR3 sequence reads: CASSITGGVQPQHF. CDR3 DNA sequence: TGTGCCAGTAGTATTACAGGGGGAGTCCAGCCCCAGCATTTT.

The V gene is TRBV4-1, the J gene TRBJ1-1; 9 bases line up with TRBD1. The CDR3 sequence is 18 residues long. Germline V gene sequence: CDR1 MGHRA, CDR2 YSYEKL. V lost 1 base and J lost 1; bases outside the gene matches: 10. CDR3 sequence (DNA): TGCGCCAGCAGCCAAGCAACAGGGGGCTTTTTTGAGAACACTGAAGCTTTCTTT. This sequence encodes CASSQATGGFFENTEAFF.

The CDR3 is CASSLQASGIDEQYF. For the CDR3, the DNA is TGTGCCAGCAGCCTCCAGGCTAGCGGGATCGACGAGCAGTACTTC. The gene calls are TRBV9 and TRBJ2-7; 9 positions match TRBD2. CDR3 length: 15 residues. The junction had 10 bases not matched to a gene; V was cut back by 4 bases and J by 5 bases. The germline V gene has CDR1 SGDLS and CDR2 YYNGEE.

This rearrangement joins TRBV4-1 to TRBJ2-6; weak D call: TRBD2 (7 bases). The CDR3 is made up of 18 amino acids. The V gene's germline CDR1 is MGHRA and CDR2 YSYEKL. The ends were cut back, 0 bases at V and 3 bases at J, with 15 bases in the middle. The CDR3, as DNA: TGCGCCAGCAGCCAAGATCTGGGGGGCGGGAGTGGGGCCAACGTCCTGACTTTC. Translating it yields CASSQDLGGGSGANVLTF.

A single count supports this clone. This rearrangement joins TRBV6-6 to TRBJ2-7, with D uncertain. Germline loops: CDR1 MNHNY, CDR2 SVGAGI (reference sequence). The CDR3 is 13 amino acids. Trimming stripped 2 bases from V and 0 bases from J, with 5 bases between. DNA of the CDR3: TGTGCCAGCAGTTACGAGAGCTCCTACGAGCAGTACGTC. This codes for CASSYESSYEQYV.

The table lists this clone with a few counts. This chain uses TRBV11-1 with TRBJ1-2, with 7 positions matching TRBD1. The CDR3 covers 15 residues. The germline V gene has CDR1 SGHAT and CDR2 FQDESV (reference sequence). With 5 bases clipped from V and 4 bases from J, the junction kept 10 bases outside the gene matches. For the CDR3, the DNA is TGTGCCAGCAGCAGCTTCACAGGGGAACGCTATGGCTACACCTTC. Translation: CASSSFTGERYGYTF.

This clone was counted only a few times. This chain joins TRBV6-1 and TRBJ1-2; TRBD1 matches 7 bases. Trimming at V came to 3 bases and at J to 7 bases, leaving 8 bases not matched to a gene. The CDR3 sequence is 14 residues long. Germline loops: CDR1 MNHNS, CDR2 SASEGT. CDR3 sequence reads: CASSEARGERGYTF. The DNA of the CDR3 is TGTGCCAGCAGTGAGGCCAGGGGGGAGCGTGGCTACACCTTC.

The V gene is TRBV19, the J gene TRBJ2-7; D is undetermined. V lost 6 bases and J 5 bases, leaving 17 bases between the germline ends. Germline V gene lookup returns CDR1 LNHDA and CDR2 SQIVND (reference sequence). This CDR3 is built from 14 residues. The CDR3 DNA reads TGTGCCAGTAGCCCCGCGAGGCTCACCCACGAGCAGTACTTC. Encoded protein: CASSPARLTHEQYF.